This T cell receptor (beta chain) was captured in a study of shared clonotypes between healthy human individuals. Looking at the study overall: Three plates were used per donor for CD4 naive, three for CD4 memory, two for CD8 naive and one for CD8 memory.

Trimming took 1 base from V and 7 from J, leaving 8 bases between them. Germline values: CDR1 MGHRA, CDR2 YSYEKL. The CDR3 runs to 12 residues. Study-level points and caveats: Generation probabilities of non-shared clonotypes were lower (relative to those shared by all four donors).

CD4+ cell separation produced CD45RA+ naive and CD45RA-negative memory subsets. Splitting of each subset's genomic DNA was done evenly across several immunoSEQ plates. The protocol was immunoSEQ multiplex PCR, while the TCRdb copy is restricted to in-frame clones and leaves out a portion. Among about a million clones listed, about 72% were seen once. To note about this clone: What it binds is not known. In the same sample, other DNA sequences code for this CDR3.

This chain joins TRBV4-1 and TRBJ2-7; D ambiguous. The receptor was isolated from a man between 18 and 35 years old in good health. Some clones in this sample may be carry-over from other donors' samples. Specimen: memory CD4+ T cells from PBMCs. Subset meaning: CD45RA-negative fraction. The CDR3 spells CASSQVFGEQYF. CDR3 in DNA: TGCGCCAGCAGCCAAGTTTTTGGTGAGCAGTACTTC.